This TCR beta chain was obtained from a study of PD-1 blockade in classical Hodgkin lymphoma (dated by TCRdb to the early 2020s). About the study as a whole: The study used TCR beta sequencing and CyTOF to define a peripheral blood immune signature of response to PD-1 blockade in classical Hodgkin lymphoma.

Read against the paper, the sample's time point label means: newly diagnosed, previously untreated cHL patient sample. As a comparison group for the relapsed/refractory trial patients, PBMCs were sequenced from patients with newly diagnosed, previously untreated classical Hodgkin lymphoma. Peripheral blood was collected in 8 mL Vacutainer Cell Preparation Tubes, from which PBMCs were isolated by centrifugation and then cryopreserved. Remarks on this clone: Its antigen remains unidentified. No much larger clonotype is one base removed from it; base qualities were not supplied.

The Qiagen DNeasy kit was used to extract genomic DNA from unsorted PBMCs and from the negatively selected CD4+ and CD8+ fractions. TCR beta CDR3 regions were subjected to amplification by immunoSEQ multiplex PCR with primers that anneal to V and J segments. A synthetic immune receptor repertoire was used to minimize amplification bias, and any remaining bias was removed computationally after sequencing. In the source study's methods: Repertoire diversity was quantified as the Shannon entropy index using custom Python scripts. Unsorted, CD4+ and CD8+ repertoires were examined separately, except in combined analyses, for which CD4+ and CD8+ sequences were merged in silico. TCRdb took over this immuneACCESS table, retaining in-frame rearrangements with V and J assigned. Such tables are incomplete; in checked studies, under half of the missing clones stem from an unresolved V gene, and the remainder is unexplained. That table supplies the V and J calls and clone size; D and trimming were determined from the DNA. In this sample the table shows 70,000 or so clones, roughly 93% of which occur a single time. Of the sample, about 2.6% falls within the top ten clones.

What the research found in general, with its limitations: Only a single clinical trial cohort was studied, and what caused the repertoire differences, possibly disease activity or prior therapy, remained undefined. Baseline TCR diversity was reported as lower in newly diagnosed patients than in healthy donors, and lower still in relapsed/refractory patients.

The specimen sequenced was peripheral blood mononuclear cells (PBMCs). This receptor was identified in a human donor with classical Hodgkin lymphoma.

The sequenced DNA: TGTGCCAGCAGCCCCGGACAGAGCACAGATACGCAGTATTTT. It is translated as CASSPGQSTDTQYF. In this chain, TRBV7-9 is recombined with TRBJ2-3, with TRBD1 perhaps the D gene, on 6 matching bases. The CDR3 starts with the cysteine, ends with the phenylalanine, and has 14 residues. The CDR3 DNA has 42 bases and is translated from base 1. V is shortened by 5 bases, J by 0 bases, and the region joining them spans 9 bases. The CDR1 and CDR2 encoded by the germline V gene (reference sequence) are SEHNR and FQNEAQ.